The rows below give T cell receptor beta chains drawn from one sample of a study of blood T cell repertoires in COVID-19. Produced via immunoSEQ multiplex PCR; TCRdb's table is partial and in-frame only. The sample includes 250,000 or so clones, 85% to 90% of them seen just once. The material sequenced was peripheral blood. All receptors derive from a woman between 65 and 79 years old with active or convalescent COVID-19. Both conserved end residues are part of each CDR3. The D gene is left open where the match is weak. Clone size, where shown, is once, few, many, or a class for clones that have expanded.

j_call d_call v_call clone_size cdr3_aa cdr3_nt
TRBJ2-5 TRBD2 TRBV13 . CASSRREGSGGSSETQYF TGTGCCAGCAGCAGGCGGGAAGGTAGCGGGGGTTCTAGTGAGACCCAGTACTTC
TRBJ1-2 TRBD1 TRBV6-1 . CASSEARRGQGGYTF TGTGCCAGCAGTGAAGCGCGAAGGGGGCAGGGTGGCTACACCTTC
TRBJ1-1 . TRBV10-3 once CAISEISGRRNTEAFF TGTGCCATCAGTGAGATTTCAGGGAGGCGGAACACTGAAGCTTTCTTT
TRBJ1-1 . TRBV5-5 . CASSRPGNTEAFF TGTGCCAGCAGCCGCCCCGGGAACACTGAAGCTTTCTTT
TRBJ2-3 . TRBV11-2 . CASSPQGWASTDTQYF TGTGCCAGCAGCCCCCAGGGTTGGGCTAGCACAGATACGCAGTATTTT
TRBJ1-2 . TRBV3-1/TRBV3-2 . CASSQEPGRGYGYTF TGTGCCAGCAGCCAAGAACCGGGAAGAGGATATGGCTACACCTTC
TRBJ1-2 TRBD1 TRBV27 few CASRTSGGGNGYTF TGTGCCAGCAGGACGTCAGGGGGCGGAAATGGCTACACCTTC
TRBJ1-5 . TRBV6-2/TRBV6-3 . CASSSPNSNQPQHF TGTGCCAGCAGTTCCCCCAATAGCAATCAGCCCCAGCATTTT
TRBJ2-5 TRBD2 TRBV4-3 . CASSKTSGGALGETQYF TGCGCCAGCAGCAAGACTAGCGGGGGGGCGTTGGGCGAGACCCAGTACTTC
TRBJ2-5 . TRBV14 . CASSQGHRAGEISETQYF TGTGCCAGCAGCCAAGGACATAGGGCAGGGGAAATATCGGAGACCCAGTACTTC
TRBJ2-6 . TRBV13 few CASSAYGGQANVLTF TGTGCCAGCAGCGCCTACGGCGGGCAGGCCAACGTCCTGACTTTC
TRBJ1-1 . TRBV7-8 . CASSSRTESTEAFF TGTGCCAGCAGCTCGAGAACAGAATCAACTGAAGCTTTCTTT
TRBJ1-2 TRBD1 TRBV6-5 . CASRGTAETNYGYTF TGTGCCAGCAGAGGGACAGCCGAAACTAACTATGGCTACACCTTC
TRBJ1-1 . TRBV18 few CASSTGPGQNTEAFF TGTGCCAGCTCAACAGGGCCTGGACAGAACACTGAAGCTTTCTTT
TRBJ1-2 . TRBV6-6 . CASSTAPPQVNYGYTF TGTGCCAGCAGTACCGCCCCCCCACAGGTGAACTATGGCTACACCTTC
TRBJ1-2 TRBD1 TRBV29-1 few CSAGQGNYGYTF TGCAGCGCTGGACAGGGGAACTATGGCTACACCTTC
TRBJ1-1 . TRBV29-1 . CSVEDIEAFF TGCAGCGTTGAAGATATAGAAGCTTTCTTT
TRBJ1-5 . TRBV12-3/TRBV12-4 . CASSLRVQPQHF TGTGCCAGCAGTTTACGGGTCCAGCCCCAGCATTTT
TRBJ1-6 . TRBV12-1 . CASSSEDRDNSPLHF TGTGCCAGCAGCTCTGAGGACAGGGATAATTCACCCCTCCACTTT
TRBJ1-4 . TRBV2 . CASKERPPRKEKLFF TGTGCCAGCAAGGAGAGGCCCCCACGGAAGGAAAAACTGTTTTTT
TRBJ1-5 TRBD1 TRBV4-2 . CASSPNRGGYQPQHF TGTGCCAGCAGCCCCAACAGGGGTGGATATCAGCCCCAGCATTTT
TRBJ1-1 TRBD1 TRBV6-5 . CASSSIQGEAFF TGTGCCAGCAGTTCCATACAGGGGGAAGCTTTCTTT
TRBJ1-2 . TRBV10-3 . CAISESRVAVYGYTF TGTGCCATCAGTGAGTCGAGGGTGGCAGTCTATGGCTACACCTTC
TRBJ1-1 . TRBV6-5 . CASMDRSNTEAFF TGTGCCAGCATGGACAGATCAAACACTGAAGCTTTCTTT
TRBJ2-3 TRBD1 TRBV25-1 . CASSGRTGETSTDTQYF TGTGCCAGCAGTGGTCGGACAGGGGAAACTAGCACAGATACGCAGTATTTT
TRBJ1-1 . TRBV18 once CASSPPGGGVGAFF TGTGCCAGCTCACCACCCGGCGGGGGCGTTGGAGCTTTCTTT
TRBJ1-1 TRBD1 TRBV10-1 . CASSPWTGMAFF TGCGCCAGCAGCCCCTGGACAGGGATGGCTTTCTTT
TRBJ1-5 . TRBV6-5 . CASKGGVGQPQHF TGTGCCTCTAAAGGGGGGGTGGGTCAGCCCCAGCATTTT
TRBJ1-4 . TRBV4-3 . CASSPGGRGSNEKLFF TGCGCCAGCAGCCCGGGGGGCAGGGGTTCTAATGAAAAACTGTTTTTT
TRBJ1-2 TRBD1 TRBV11-2 . CASSTQGGPPIF TGTGCCAGCAGCACCCAGGGGGGCCCCCCCATTTTC
TRBJ2-1 . TRBV4-3 . CASSQDVRGNEQFF TGCGCCAGCAGCCAAGATGTCAGGGGCAATGAGCAGTTCTTC
TRBJ1-1 . TRBV19 . CASSGGGWNTEAFF TGTGCCAGTAGTGGCGGAGGGTGGAACACTGAAGCTTTCTTT
TRBJ1-2 . TRBV7-2 . CASSPRRMGTGSYGYTF TGTGCCAGCAGCCCACGAAGGATGGGTACTGGGAGCTATGGCTACACCTTC
TRBJ2-7 . TRBV6-5 . CASSYTGILTGEQYF TGTGCCAGCAGTTACACCGGGATCCTAACGGGCGAGCAGTACTTC
TRBJ2-7 . TRBV29-1 . CSVAFGGPYEQYF TGCAGCGTTGCCTTCGGGGGGCCCTACGAGCAGTACTTC
TRBJ1-4 TRBD1 TRBV4-1 . CASSQRTGDEKLFF TGCGCCAGCAGCCAACGGACAGGGGATGAAAAACTGTTTTTT
TRBJ1-2 . TRBV7-2 . CASSTTTIQGVGGYTF TGTGCCAGCAGCACTACGACTATACAGGGAGTTGGGGGCTACACCTTC
TRBJ1-1 . TRBV28 few CASILRGNTEAFF TGTGCCAGCATTTTAAGGGGGAACACTGAAGCTTTCTTT
TRBJ1-2 . TRBV5-4 . CASSTRGNYGYTF TGTGCCAGCAGCACGCGGGGGAACTATGGCTACACCTTC
TRBJ1-5 TRBD1 TRBV5-8 . CASSLRDRDQGQPQHF TGTGCCAGCAGCTTGAGGGACAGGGACCAGGGTCAGCCCCAGCATTTT
TRBJ2-1 TRBD1 TRBV2 . CASSEGAGGSEQFF TGTGCCAGCAGTGAGGGGGCAGGGGGCTCTGAGCAGTTCTTC
TRBJ2-5 . TRBV6-1 . CASSDSGTLETQYF TGTGCCAGCAGTGATTCGGGTACCCTAGAGACCCAGTACTTC
TRBJ2-1 TRBD2 TRBV9 . CASSARLAGYNEQFF TGTGCCAGCAGCGCTCGACTAGCGGGATACAATGAGCAGTTCTTC
TRBJ2-6 . TRBV19 . CASSGPPTGANVLTF TGTGCCAGTAGTGGGCCCCCCACTGGGGCCAACGTCCTGACTTTC